The clone carrying this TCR beta chain was recorded a few times. This entry belongs to a study of blood T cells in healthy people across ages. There are 18 residues in the CDR3. PCR was performed a second time for about 7 to 12 cycles using a sample-barcoded 5' primer and a J-beta primer mix. One entry per CDR3 protein, called by TCRdb with MiXCR from the 5' RACE reads. The sample carries hundreds of thousands of distinct CDR3 sequences, roughly 25% recorded once. The sample was also linked to a second study, of T cells of mothers and their children.

J is TRBJ1-2 and V is TRBV21-1. TRBV21-1 represents a pseudogene. The receptor's source is a boy younger than 18 in good health. Sequences were obtained from blood. DNA for the CDR3: TGTGCCAGCAGCCACCGCGCCGGGGGGGCCCGTGAAGTCTATGGCTACACCTTC. The encoded protein is CASSHRAGGAREVYGYTF.